The 2 T cell receptor beta chains below come from one sample, sequenced in a study of cytomegalovirus exposure and HLA in healthy donors. The primer mix had 60 Vbeta and 13 Jbeta primers. Only in-frame clones appear in the TCRdb table, and some are missing; sequencing was by immunoSEQ multiplex PCR. The table includes roughly 160,000 clones, around 80% detected once. The sample was PBMCs. The receptor source for this set is a woman between 50 and 59 years old in good health and CMV-seropositive.

The genes are TRBV5-1 and TRBJ2-7; 7 positions agree with TRBD2. CDR3 size: 14 residues. With 0 bases clipped from V and 5 bases from J, the junction kept 5 bases outside the gene matches. Per the germline V gene, CDR1 is SGHRS and CDR2 is YFSETQ. CDR3 residues: CASSLVVAGHEQYF. The DNA for the CDR3 is TGCGCCAGCAGCTTGGTGGTAGCGGGCCACGAGCAGTACTTC. The entire variable domain, with the rest obtained from reference TRBV5-1 and TRBJ2-7, is as follows: KAGVTQTPRYLIKTRGQQVTLSCSPISGHRSVSWYQQTPGQGLQFLFEYFSETQRNKGNFPGRFSGRQFSNSRSEMNVSTLELGDSALYLCASSLVVAGHEQYFGPGTRLTVT.

The J gene is TRBJ2-2, the V gene TRBV7-2; 10 bases fit TRBD1. The CDR3 spans 17 residues. Germline V gene data show CDR1 as SGHTA and CDR2 as FQGNSA. Trimming cost V 5 bases and J 6 bases; bases outside gene matches: 12. As DNA, the CDR3 is TGTGCCAGCAGCGCCCATGACAGGGGGCGAATGGCCGGGGAGCTGTTTTTT. Its translation: CASSAHDRGRMAGELFF.